Below, 28 T cell receptor beta chains from the same sample are listed, as sequenced in a study of cytomegalovirus exposure and HLA in healthy donors. The table came from immunoSEQ multiplex PCR; TCRdb's copy has only in-frame clones and leaves some out. Of under 250,000 clones in the sample, less than 90% were seen once. Sequences were obtained from PBMCs. These receptors all stem from a woman younger than 35 in good health and CMV-seronegative.

This chain links TRBV5-6 with TRBJ2-2; TRBD1 aligns across 11 bases. J lost 3 bases, V lost 4 bases, and 5 bases had no gene match. CDR3 length equals 16 residues. Looked up from germline, CDR1 is SGHDT and CDR2 is YYEEEE. The CDR3 here is CASSRDRGSDTGELFF. The DNA of the CDR3 is TGTGCCAGCAGCCGGGACAGGGGGTCGGACACCGGGGAGCTGTTTTTT.

The V call is TRBV5-1, the J call TRBJ1-5; 9 nucleotides align to TRBD1. Germline V gene lookup returns CDR1 SGHRS and CDR2 YFSETQ. The junction had 4 bases not matched to a gene; V was cut back by 4 bases and J by 2 bases. This CDR3 region has 15 residues. CDR3 coding DNA: TGCGCCAGCAGCGAGGGACAGGGACGCAATCAGCCCCAGCATTTT. It is translated as CASSEGQGRNQPQHF.

The chain joins TRBV25-1 to TRBJ1-2; 8 bases agree with TRBD1. This CDR3 has 12 residues. Germline values: CDR1 MGHDK, CDR2 SYGVNS. The J segment lost 6 bases and the V segment lost 6 bases, leaving 3 bases of the junction unmatched. In nucleotides, the CDR3 is TGTGCCAGCAGCTTGGACAGGGATGGCTACACCTTC. Amino acids: CASSLDRDGYTF.

There are a few counts of this clone. The chain employs TRBV5-1 and TRBJ2-1, with 12 bases matching TRBD2. J gave up 6 bases and V 4 bases, and 5 bases lay outside the gene matches. The CDR3 is 15 amino acids. CDR1 and CDR2 (germline): SGHRS, YFSETQ. The CDR3 DNA is TGCGCCAGCAGCGCCCCTAGCGGGAGGGTCAATGAGCAGTTCTTC. Translating gives CASSAPSGRVNEQFF.

In its sample, this clone was seen a few times. The V call is TRBV27, the J call TRBJ2-1; tentatively, D is TRBD2 (5 bases). The germline V gene has CDR1 MNHEY and CDR2 SMNVEV (reference sequence). The CDR3 runs to 16 residues. Trimming cost V 6 bases and J 4 bases, with 19 bases left between them. As DNA, the CDR3 is TGTGCCAGCAGGAATCGTGAGGGAGATTCTTACAATGAGCAGTTCTTC. Protein sequence: CASRNREGDSYNEQFF.

The chain recombines TRBV6-1 with TRBJ2-5; no reliable D call. CDR1 is MNHNS and CDR2 is SASEGT in the germline V gene. The V end was cut by 5 bases, the J end by 1 base, with 8 bases between. This CDR3 contains 13 residues. The CDR3 loop is CASSILTQETQYF. The CDR3 DNA sequence: TGTGCCAGCAGTATACTTACCCAAGAGACCCAGTACTTC.

J is TRBJ2-7 and V is TRBV27, with TRBD1 matching 8 bases. The CDR3 is made up of 15 amino acids. The trim removed 3 bases at V and 7 bases at J, leaving 11 bases unmatched. CDR1 is MNHEY and CDR2 is SMNVEV in the germline V gene (reference sequence). The CDR3 protein is CASSFSDSGGREQYF. The CDR3 region has the DNA TGTGCCAGCAGTTTTTCAGACTCAGGGGGCAGGGAGCAGTACTTC.

This chain links TRBV27 with TRBJ2-2, with 7 bases that match TRBD1. V dropped 1 base and J dropped 3; count of bases not matched to a gene: 8. This CDR3 comprises 17 residues. From germline, CDR1 is MNHEY and CDR2 SMNVEV (reference sequence). For the CDR3, the DNA is TGTGCCAGCAGTTTATTGAAACAGGGGCCCTACACCGGGGAGCTGTTTTTT. Protein product: CASSLLKQGPYTGELFF.

The J gene is TRBJ2-7, the V gene TRBV27; D remains unclear. The CDR3 covers 15 residues. The V end was cut by 3 bases, the J end by 2 bases, with 14 bases between. The germline V gene encodes CDR1 MNHEY and CDR2 SMNVEV (reference sequence). The CDR3 spells CASSLGSELTYEQYF. The CDR3, as DNA: TGTGCCAGCAGTTTGGGGTCAGAATTAACCTACGAGCAGTACTTC.

The gene calls are TRBV2 and TRBJ1-5, with 8 bases aligning to TRBD1. V lost 7 bases and J lost 6; bases outside the gene matches: 8. CDR3 size: 14 residues. Looked up from germline, CDR1 is SNHLY and CDR2 is FYNNEI. This chain's CDR3 is CASTGQGRGQPQHF. CDR3 sequence (DNA): TGTGCCAGCACAGGACAGGGAAGGGGTCAGCCCCAGCATTTT.

The V gene is TRBV9, the J gene TRBJ1-2; a possible D gene is TRBD1 (6 bases). Germline V lookup: CDR1 SGDLS, CDR2 YYNGEE. This CDR3 is 16 amino acids long. The V end was cut by 0 bases, the J end by 3 bases, with 15 bases between. The CDR3 sequence is CASSVAHSGGDYGYTF. The CDR3 DNA follows: TGTGCCAGCAGCGTAGCGCACTCGGGGGGCGACTATGGCTACACCTTC.

This clone came up a few times. The V call is TRBV2, the J call TRBJ1-5; perhaps TRBD1 as D (5 bases). CDR3 length equals 14 residues. V was clipped by 6 bases and J by 4 bases, with 13 bases between them. Germline CDR1 SNHLY, CDR2 FYNNEI. CDR3 DNA: TGTGCCAGCAGCGGACTGAGGGGTAATCAGCCCCAGCATTTT. Amino acid sequence: CASSGLRGNQPQHF.

The V and J genes are TRBV7-2 and TRBJ2-1; 10 nucleotides match TRBD2. Trimming took 6 bases from V and 8 from J; bases not matched to a gene: 13. Germline V lookup: CDR1 SGHTA, CDR2 FQGNSA. This CDR3 has 16 residues. CDR3 coding DNA: TGTGCCAGCAGGCCCCGCAGCGGGGGGGCCCCGGATGAGCAGTTCTTC. This sequence encodes CASRPRSGGAPDEQFF.

The rearrangement links TRBV11-2 to TRBJ1-1; 7 nucleotides agree with TRBD1. V trimming: 4 bases; J trimming: 6 bases; junction bases outside the gene matches: 8. The germline V gene encodes CDR1 SGHAT and CDR2 FQNNGV. This CDR3 comprises 14 residues. The CDR3 bases are TGTGCCAGCAGCTCCACAGGGGCCCTCTCTGAAGCTTTCTTT. Its protein is CASSSTGALSEAFF.

This clone is a singleton in its sample. This chain uses TRBV20-1 with TRBJ2-5; D possibly corresponds to TRBD1 (5 bases). This CDR3 is 11 amino acids long. Trimming took off 7 bases at V and 2 bases at J, with 8 bases between the two ends. Germline CDR1 reads DFQATT; CDR2 reads SNEGSKA (reference sequence). The CDR3 nucleotides read TGCAGTGGACAGTTACAAGAGACCCAGTACTTC. This codes for CSGQLQETQYF.

This clone has just one count. V and J are TRBV4-1 and TRBJ2-1; 12 bases match TRBD2. The CDR3 runs to 16 residues. J gave up 9 bases and V 0 bases, and 6 bases lay outside the gene matches. Per the germline V gene, CDR1 is MGHRA and CDR2 is YSYEKL. This CDR3 reads CASSQEPSGGAGEQFF. The CDR3, as DNA: TGCGCCAGCAGCCAAGAACCTAGCGGGGGGGCGGGTGAGCAGTTCTTC.

The V gene is TRBV2, the J gene TRBJ1-3; D is perhaps TRBD1 (6 bases). The CDR3 is 15 residues long. Germline CDR1 and CDR2: SNHLY and FYNNEI. Deletions cut 6 bases from V and 1 base from J, with 13 bases between. This CDR3 reads CASRRDILSGNTIYF. CDR3 coding DNA: TGTGCCAGCAGGAGGGACATCCTATCTGGAAACACCATATATTTT. Full variable domain (remainder filled in from reference TRBV2 and TRBJ1-3): EPEVTQTPSHQVTQMGQEVILRCVPISNHLYFYWYRQILGQKVEFLVSFYNNEISEKSEIFDDQFSVERPDGSNFTLKIRSTKLEDSAMYFCASRRDILSGNTIYFGEGSWLTVV.

This chain joins TRBV5-4 and TRBJ1-1, with D tentatively TRBD1 (5 bases). The ends were cut back, 0 bases at V and 1 base at J, with 7 bases in the middle. Germline CDR1 and CDR2: SGHNT and YYREEE (reference sequence). This CDR3 contains 14 residues. CDR3 sequence (DNA): TGTGCCAGCAGCTTGGGGGGCCCGAACACTGAAGCTTTCTTT. Residues: CASSLGGPNTEAFF.

The J gene is TRBJ2-7, the V gene TRBV6-1; TRBD1 might be the D (8 bases). V lost 7 bases to trimming and J lost 5 bases, with 21 bases between them. Germline assignment: CDR1 MNHNS and CDR2 SASEGT. This CDR3 region has 15 residues. CDR3 nucleotides: TGTGCCAGCACCATACCTACAGGGGGGGGTCACGAGCAGTACTTC. Its translation is CASTIPTGGGHEQYF.

V usage is TRBV7-2 and J usage is TRBJ2-3; TRBD2 agrees at 11 bases. V lost 4 bases and J lost 3; bases outside the gene matches: 3. Looked up from germline, CDR1 is SGHTA and CDR2 is FQGNSA. There are 15 residues in the CDR3. The CDR3 region has the DNA TGTGCCAGCAGCTCCGGGACTAGCGGTACAGATACGCAGTATTTT. It yields the protein CASSSGTSGTDTQYF.

The chain couples TRBV27 to TRBJ2-7; tentative D call: TRBD2 (5 bases). Trimming shortened V by 5 bases and J by 5 bases, and 16 bases separated the two germline ends. CDR3 length: 14 residues. Germline V lookup: CDR1 MNHEY, CDR2 SMNVEV (reference sequence). As DNA, the CDR3 is TGTGCCAGCAGTGATACTATAAGAGGGCACGAGCAGTACTTC. Protein sequence: CASSDTIRGHEQYF.

V is TRBV14 and J is TRBJ2-7; D uncertain. V lost 0 bases and J lost 7, with 16 bases in between. The CDR3 is 15 amino acids. Germline V CDR1 and CDR2: SGHDN, FVKESK. The CDR3 is CASSQDRSALGEQYF. CDR3 DNA sequence: TGTGCCAGCAGCCAAGATAGGAGTGCCTTGGGGGAGCAGTACTTC.

The chain uses TRBV5-1 and TRBJ1-6; TRBD1 aligns across 10 bases. The CDR3 covers 17 residues. Germline V gene data show CDR1 as SGHRS and CDR2 as YFSETQ. The V segment lost 0 bases and the J segment 5 bases; nucleotides outside the gene matches: 5. The CDR3 sequence is CASSLVQGTGDNSPLHF. The DNA of the CDR3 is TGCGCCAGCAGCTTGGTGCAGGGGACAGGGGATAATTCACCCCTCCACTTT. Drawing the rest from reference TRBV5-1 and TRBJ1-6, the complete variable domain is KAGVTQTPRYLIKTRGQQVTLSCSPISGHRSVSWYQQTPGQGLQFLFEYFSETQRNKGNFPGRFSGRQFSNSRSEMNVSTLELGDSALYLCASSLVQGTGDNSPLHFGNGTRLTVT.

The chain combines TRBV9 with TRBJ2-2; D possibly corresponds to TRBD1 (5 bases). CDR1 is SGDLS and CDR2 is YYNGEE in the germline V gene. V dropped 6 bases and J dropped 2 bases, with 11 bases sitting between them. The CDR3 extends over 14 amino acids. In DNA form, the CDR3 reads TGTGCCAGCACCACAGGCGTTAACACCGGGGAGCTGTTTTTT. Residues: CASTTGVNTGELFF.

This chain joins TRBV10-2 and TRBJ2-7; possible D gene TRBD1, 5 bases. Germline V CDR1 and CDR2: WSHSY, SAAADI. Trimming pared 6 bases from V and 1 base from J, leaving 10 bases between. The CDR3 runs 13 residues. The CDR3 sequence is CASSRDRSYEQYF. DNA of the CDR3: TGCGCCAGCAGCAGGGATCGATCCTACGAGCAGTACTTC.

The V and J genes are TRBV2 and TRBJ2-3; D unresolved. V was shortened by 5 bases and J by 6 bases, with 9 bases between the two germline ends. Germline lookup yields CDR1 SNHLY and CDR2 FYNNEI. The CDR3 contains 12 residues. Here the CDR3 reads CASSPLFDTQYF. In nucleotides, the CDR3 is TGTGCCAGCAGTCCTCTGTTCGATACGCAGTATTTT.

In this sample, this clone turned up a few times. The chain couples TRBV30 to TRBJ1-6; no definite D call. This CDR3 comprises 16 residues. Deletions cut 0 bases from V and 10 bases from J, with 19 bases between. Germline loops: CDR1 GTSNPN, CDR2 SVGIG (reference sequence). The CDR3 region is CAWSVPRGSTGSPLHF. CDR3 nucleotides: TGTGCCTGGAGTGTACCCCGAGGGTCAACTGGGTCACCCCTCCACTTT.

V is TRBV6-5 and J is TRBJ2-3; no clear D gene. Trimming took off 6 bases at V and 4 bases at J, with 8 bases between the two ends. Germline V CDR1 and CDR2: MNHEY, SVGAGI. CDR3 length: 12 amino acids. The CDR3 spells CASSNLADTQYF. In DNA form, the CDR3 reads TGTGCCAGCAGCAACTTAGCAGATACGCAGTATTTT.